This T cell receptor (beta chain) came from a study of spatial heterogeneity in lung cancer. Across the study: The authors sequenced available follow-up PBMC samples, taken a median of roughly 2 years after resection. Alpha-chain sequences were detected in numbers that were consistently lower than beta-chain sequences. Study-level results: At tumor resection, ubiquitous expanded TCRs were detected in blood more often than later.

This clonotype came up a few times. Its antigen is unknown. TCRdb independently ran MiXCR on the 5' RACE reads; one entry per CDR3 protein. The data hold about 43,000 distinct CDR3 sequences, with about 23% observed a single time. Trimming pared 10 bases from V and 4 bases from J, leaving 19 bases between. This CDR3 has 14 residues. Germline V lookup: CDR1 LNHDA, CDR2 SQIVND (reference sequence). As to time point: blood at routine non-recurrence follow-up after resection. The receptor was derived from a female donor with early-stage non-small cell lung cancer. The sequences come from PBMCs, collected at follow-up. This chain links TRBV19 with TRBJ2-5; D possibly corresponds to TRBD1 (6 bases). The CDR3: CATDYRDRGETQYF. The DNA for the CDR3 is TGTGCCACTGACTACAGGGATCGGGGAGAGACCCAGTACTTC.